This passage covers 7 T cell receptor beta chains from one sample sequenced in a study of cytomegalovirus exposure and HLA in healthy donors. This table comes from immunoSEQ multiplex PCR, and its TCRdb copy is limited to in-frame clones, with some not included. Of about 130,000 clones listed, approximately 90% were seen once; the top ten hold about 6.7%. The material sequenced was PBMCs. The receptors stem from a woman aged 25 to 39 in good health and CMV-seropositive.

This chain links TRBV5-8 with TRBJ1-2; 8 bases fit TRBD1. This CDR3 is 17 amino acids long. Losses at the gene ends were 4 bases for V and 3 bases for J; bases not matched to a gene: 14. CDR1 is SGHTS, CDR2 YDEGEE, per germline. CDR3 in amino acids: CASSPGQGWGMDYGYTF. The CDR3 DNA reads TGTGCCAGCAGCCCCGGACAGGGTTGGGGGATGGACTATGGCTACACCTTC. Supplemented by reference TRBV5-8 and TRBJ1-2, the full variable domain reads EAGVTQSPTHLIKTRGQQATLRCSPISGHTSVYWYQQALGLGLQFLLWYDEGEERNRGNFPPRFSGRQFPNYSSELNVNALELEDSALYLCASSPGQGWGMDYGYTFGSGTRLTVV.

The genes are TRBV4-1 and TRBJ2-7; D is undetermined. Trimming cost V 4 bases and J 3 bases, with 16 bases left between them. Germline V gene lookup returns CDR1 MGHRA and CDR2 YSYEKL. The CDR3 is made up of 15 amino acids. CDR3 in amino acids: CASSPSRGRVYEQYF. For the CDR3, the DNA is TGCGCCAGCAGCCCCTCACGAGGCAGAGTCTACGAGCAGTACTTC.

The chain joins TRBV7-8 to TRBJ2-5; D might be TRBD1 (5 bases). Germline loops: CDR1 SGHVS, CDR2 FQNEAQ. Trimming removed 5 bases from V and 4 bases from J, with 14 bases in between. The CDR3 extends over 14 amino acids. CDR3 in amino acids: CASSPDRQLETQYF. The CDR3 DNA reads TGTGCCAGCAGCCCAGACCGACAGTTAGAGACCCAGTACTTC.

The chain employs TRBV25-1 and TRBJ1-5; D is unresolved. The CDR3 runs to 14 residues. V lost 6 bases to trimming and J lost 4 bases, with 13 bases between them. Germline V gene lookup returns CDR1 MGHDK and CDR2 SYGVNS. The CDR3 is CASSPGKLNQPQHF. The CDR3 DNA reads TGTGCCAGCAGCCCCGGGAAACTGAATCAGCCCCAGCATTTT.

The CDR3: CASSLGYGYGYTF. The DNA for the CDR3 is TGTGCCAGCAGCTTGGGGTACGGCTATGGCTACACCTTC. The V call is TRBV5-4, the J call TRBJ1-2; no reliable D call. This CDR3 region has 13 residues. The V end lost 0 bases, the J end lost 4 bases, and 7 bases lay between the germline ends. Germline-derived CDR1 and CDR2 are SGHNT and YYREEE (reference sequence).

The V call is TRBV5-1, the J call TRBJ2-2; a possible D gene is TRBD2 (6 bases). This CDR3 is built from 14 residues. Germline V gene sequence: CDR1 SGHRS, CDR2 YFSETQ. The V end was cut by 6 bases, the J end by 0 bases, with 9 bases between. In DNA, the CDR3 is TGCGCCAGCAAAGCGGGTACGAACACCGGGGAGCTGTTTTTT. The encoded protein is CASKAGTNTGELFF.

J is TRBJ2-5 and V is TRBV4-2; D perhaps matches TRBD2 (5 bases). Per the germline V gene, CDR1 is LGHNA and CDR2 is YNFKEQ. The length of the CDR3 is 15 residues. V was pared by 0 bases and J by 7 bases, with 15 bases between. In nucleotides, the CDR3 is TGTGCCAGCAGCCAAGATTTGACGGGGTCGGGGACCCAGTACTTC. Amino acids: CASSQDLTGSGTQYF.